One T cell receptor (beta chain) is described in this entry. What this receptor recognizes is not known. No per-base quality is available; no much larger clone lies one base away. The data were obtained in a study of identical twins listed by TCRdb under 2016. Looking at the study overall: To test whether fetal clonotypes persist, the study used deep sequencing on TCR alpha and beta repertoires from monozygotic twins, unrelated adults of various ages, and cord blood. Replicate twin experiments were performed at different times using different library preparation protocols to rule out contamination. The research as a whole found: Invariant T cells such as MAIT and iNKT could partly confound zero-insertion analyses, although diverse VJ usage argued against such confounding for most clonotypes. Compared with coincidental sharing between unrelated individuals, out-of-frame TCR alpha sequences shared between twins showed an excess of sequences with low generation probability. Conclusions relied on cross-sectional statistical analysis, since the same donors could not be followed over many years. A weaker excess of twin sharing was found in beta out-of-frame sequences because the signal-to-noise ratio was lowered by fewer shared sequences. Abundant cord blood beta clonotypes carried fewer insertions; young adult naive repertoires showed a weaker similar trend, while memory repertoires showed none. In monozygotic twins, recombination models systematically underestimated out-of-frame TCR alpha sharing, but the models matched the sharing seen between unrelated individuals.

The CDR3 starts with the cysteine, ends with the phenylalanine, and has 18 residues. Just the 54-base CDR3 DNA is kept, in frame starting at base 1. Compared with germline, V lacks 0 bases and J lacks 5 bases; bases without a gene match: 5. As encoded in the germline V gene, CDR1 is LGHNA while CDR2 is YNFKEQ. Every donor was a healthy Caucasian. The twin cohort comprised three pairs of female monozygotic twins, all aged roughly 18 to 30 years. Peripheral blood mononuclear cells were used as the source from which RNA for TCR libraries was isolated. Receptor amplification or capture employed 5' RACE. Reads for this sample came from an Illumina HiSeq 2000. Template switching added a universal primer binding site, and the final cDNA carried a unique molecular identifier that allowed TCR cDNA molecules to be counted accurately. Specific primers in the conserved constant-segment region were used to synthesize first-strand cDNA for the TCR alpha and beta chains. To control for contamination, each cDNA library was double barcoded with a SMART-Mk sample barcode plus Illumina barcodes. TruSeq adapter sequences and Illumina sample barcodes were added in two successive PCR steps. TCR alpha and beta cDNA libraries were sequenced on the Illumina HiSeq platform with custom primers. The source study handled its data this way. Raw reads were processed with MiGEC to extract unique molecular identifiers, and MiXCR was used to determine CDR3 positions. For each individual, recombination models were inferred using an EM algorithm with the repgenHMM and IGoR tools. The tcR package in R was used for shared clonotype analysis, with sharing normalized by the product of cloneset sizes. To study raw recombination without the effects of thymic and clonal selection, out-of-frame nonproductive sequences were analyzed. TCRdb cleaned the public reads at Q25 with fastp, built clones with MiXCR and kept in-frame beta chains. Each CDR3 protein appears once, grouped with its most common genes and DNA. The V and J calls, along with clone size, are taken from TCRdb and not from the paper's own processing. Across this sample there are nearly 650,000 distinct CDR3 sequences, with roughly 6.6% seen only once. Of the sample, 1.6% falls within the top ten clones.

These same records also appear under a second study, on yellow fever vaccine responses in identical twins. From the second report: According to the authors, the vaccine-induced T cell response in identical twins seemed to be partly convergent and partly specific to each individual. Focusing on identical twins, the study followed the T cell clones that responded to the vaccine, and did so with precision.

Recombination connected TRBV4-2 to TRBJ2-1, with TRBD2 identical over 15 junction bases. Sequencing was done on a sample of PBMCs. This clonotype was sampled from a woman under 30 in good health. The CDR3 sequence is CASSQDGLAGGLDNEQFF. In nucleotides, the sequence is TGTGCCAGCAGCCAAGATGGACTAGCGGGGGGGCTCGACAATGAGCAGTTCTTC.